The T cell receptor (beta chain) described here comes from a study of regulatory T cells in long-lasting Graves disease. Through Arm-PCR of CDR3 regions and iRepertoire HTBI primers, TCR beta libraries were built. MiXCR, applied by TCRdb to the multiplex PCR reads, yields one record per CDR3 protein. In the table there are 400,000 to 550,000 distinct CDR3 sequences, around 17% of which are singletons. Time point: newly diagnosed GD, antithyroid drugs for less than 3 months. There was RNA extracted from PBMCs, and the TCR library was made from it. The data were also submitted as part of a second study, on T cells in Graves' hyperthyroidism and ophthalmopathy. That source adds: In blood, most of the thyroid clonotypes expanded above 0.001 were also present.

This clonotype was sampled from a woman between 18 and 30 years old with Graves disease. The specimen was peripheral blood mononuclear cells (PBMCs), collected at new diagnosis, from a patient treated with antithyroid drugs.

The CDR3 sequence is CASRKTSGRYDTQYF. The CDR3, as DNA: TGTGCCAGCAGGAAGACTAGCGGGAGATACGATACGCAGTATTTT. The rearrangement uses TRBV2 and TRBJ2-3, with TRBD2 identical over 12 bases. This CDR3 has 15 residues. J gave up 6 bases and V 6 bases, and 7 bases lay outside the gene matches. Germline lookup yields CDR1 SNHLY and CDR2 FYNNEI.